The 3 T cell receptor beta chains presented below share a single source sample, sequenced in a study of T cell responses to AZD1222 COVID-19 vaccine. Sequencing was performed with immunoSEQ multiplex PCR; in TCRdb, only in-frame clones are kept and a portion is missing. The table records about 140,000 clones, 85% to 95% of them present only once. Sequenced here: peripheral blood, sampled 28 days after the second AZD1222 dose. These receptors were collected from an adult who received the AZD1222 COVID-19 vaccine.

The chain employs TRBV5-1 and TRBJ2-1; 7 bases are a match to TRBD1. The J segment lost 6 bases and the V segment lost 0 bases, leaving 6 bases of the junction unmatched. The germline CDR1 and CDR2 sequences are SGHRS and YFSETQ. This CDR3 has 15 residues. The CDR3 DNA reads TGCGCCAGCAGCTTGGGTGACAGGGTTGTCAATGAGCAGTTCTTC. This gives the protein CASSLGDRVVNEQFF. Full variable domain (missing parts from reference TRBV5-1 and TRBJ2-1): KAGVTQTPRYLIKTRGQQVTLSCSPISGHRSVSWYQQTPGQGLQFLFEYFSETQRNKGNFPGRFSGRQFSNSRSEMNVSTLELGDSALYLCASSLGDRVVNEQFFGPGTRLTVL.

This clone came up many times. This chain connects TRBV6-5 to TRBJ1-1; D unclear. CDR3 size: 15 residues. The germline gives CDR1 MNHEY, CDR2 SVGAGI. Trimming stripped 8 bases from V and 1 base from J, with 17 bases between. In DNA form, the CDR3 reads TGTGCCAGCCACGAGGCGGGAACTTGGAACACTGAAGCTTTCTTT. This sequence encodes CASHEAGTWNTEAFF.

V and J are TRBV3-1 (or the pseudogene TRBV3-2) and TRBJ1-3; D is unclear. This CDR3 region has 15 residues. The V end lost 7 bases, the J end lost 1 base, and 14 bases lay between the germline ends. Germline V CDR1 and CDR2: LGHDT, YNNKEL (reference sequence). The DNA of the CDR3 is TGTGCCAGCAATCCGAATACAGCTTCTGGAAACACCATATATTTT. Translated, it gives CASNPNTASGNTIYF.